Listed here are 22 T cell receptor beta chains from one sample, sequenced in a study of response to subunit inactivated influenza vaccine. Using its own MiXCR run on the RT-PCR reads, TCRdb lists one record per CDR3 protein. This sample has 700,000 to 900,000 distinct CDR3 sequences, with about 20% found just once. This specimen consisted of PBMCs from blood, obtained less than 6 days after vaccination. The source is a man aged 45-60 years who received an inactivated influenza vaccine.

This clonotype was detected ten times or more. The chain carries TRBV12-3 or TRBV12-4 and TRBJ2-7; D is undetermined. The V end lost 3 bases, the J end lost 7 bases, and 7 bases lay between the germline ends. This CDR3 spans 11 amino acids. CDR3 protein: CASSFGREQYF. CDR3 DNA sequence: TGTGCCAGCAGTTTCGGAAGGGAGCAGTACTTC.

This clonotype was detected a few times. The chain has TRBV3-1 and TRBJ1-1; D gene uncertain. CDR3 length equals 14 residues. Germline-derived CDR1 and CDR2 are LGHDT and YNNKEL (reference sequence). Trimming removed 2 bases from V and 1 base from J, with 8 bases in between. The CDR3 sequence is CASSQRHQNTEAFF. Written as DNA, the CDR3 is TGTGCCAGCAGCCAACGGCATCAGAACACTGAAGCTTTCTTT.

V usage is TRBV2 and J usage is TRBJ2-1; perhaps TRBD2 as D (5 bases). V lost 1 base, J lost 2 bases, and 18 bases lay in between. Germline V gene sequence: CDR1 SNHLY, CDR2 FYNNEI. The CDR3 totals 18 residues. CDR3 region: CASSEGGFTLSPYNEQFF. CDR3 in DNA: TGTGCCAGCAGTGAAGGCGGGTTTACCCTTAGTCCCTACAATGAGCAGTTCTTC.

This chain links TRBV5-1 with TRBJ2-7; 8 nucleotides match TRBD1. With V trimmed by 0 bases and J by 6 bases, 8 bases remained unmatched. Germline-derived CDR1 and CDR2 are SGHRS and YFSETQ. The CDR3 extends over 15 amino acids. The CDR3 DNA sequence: TGCGCCAGCAGCTTGGGACAGGGGTTTTTGGGCGAGCAGTACTTC. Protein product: CASSLGQGFLGEQYF.

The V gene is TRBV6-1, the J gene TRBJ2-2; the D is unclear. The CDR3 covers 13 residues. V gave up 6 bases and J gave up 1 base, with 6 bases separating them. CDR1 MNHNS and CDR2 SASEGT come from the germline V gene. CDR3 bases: TGTGCCAGCAGGATGCGGAACACCGGGGAGCTGTTTTTT. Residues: CASRMRNTGELFF.

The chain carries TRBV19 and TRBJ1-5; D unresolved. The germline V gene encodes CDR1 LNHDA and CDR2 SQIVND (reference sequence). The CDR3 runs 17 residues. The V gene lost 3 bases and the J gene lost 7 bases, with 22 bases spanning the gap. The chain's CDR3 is CASSIGKGRSLGQPQHF. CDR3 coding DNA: TGTGCCAGTAGTATCGGAAAAGGTAGAAGTCTCGGGCAGCCCCAGCATTTT.

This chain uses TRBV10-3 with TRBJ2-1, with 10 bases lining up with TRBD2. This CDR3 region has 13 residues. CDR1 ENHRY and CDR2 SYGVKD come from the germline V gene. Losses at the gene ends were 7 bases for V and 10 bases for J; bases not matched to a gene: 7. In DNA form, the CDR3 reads TGTGCCATCAAAGGACTAGCGGCCGACGAGCAGTTCTTC. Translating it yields CAIKGLAADEQFF.

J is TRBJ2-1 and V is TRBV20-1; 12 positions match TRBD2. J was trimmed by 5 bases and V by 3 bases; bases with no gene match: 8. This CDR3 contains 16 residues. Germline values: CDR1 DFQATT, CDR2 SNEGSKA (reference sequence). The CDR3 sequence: CSARAWTSGIDNEQFF. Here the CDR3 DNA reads TGCAGTGCTAGGGCTTGGACTAGCGGGATAGACAATGAGCAGTTCTTC.

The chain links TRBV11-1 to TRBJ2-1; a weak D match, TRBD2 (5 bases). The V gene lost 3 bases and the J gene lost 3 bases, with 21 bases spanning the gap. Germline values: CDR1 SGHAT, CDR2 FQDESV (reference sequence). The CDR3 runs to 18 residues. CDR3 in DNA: TGTGCCAGCAGCTTGGTTCTCCGGACTCCTTTTGGCTACAATGAGCAGTTCTTC. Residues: CASSLVLRTPFGYNEQFF. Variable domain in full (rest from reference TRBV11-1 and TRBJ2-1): EAEVAQSPRYKITEKSQAVAFWCDPISGHATLYWYRQILGQGPELLVQFQDESVVDDSQLPKDRFSAERLKGVDSTLKIQPAELGDSAMYLCASSLVLRTPFGYNEQFFGPGTRLTVL.

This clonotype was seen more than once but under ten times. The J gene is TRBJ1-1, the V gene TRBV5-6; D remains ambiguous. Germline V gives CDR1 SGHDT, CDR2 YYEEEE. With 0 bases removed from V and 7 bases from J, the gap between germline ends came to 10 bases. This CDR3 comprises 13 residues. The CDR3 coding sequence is TGTGCCAGCAGCTTGGGAGCCCGGAGTGAAGCTTTCTTT. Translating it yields CASSLGARSEAFF. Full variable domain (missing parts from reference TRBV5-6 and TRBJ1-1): DAGVTQSPTHLIKTRGQQVTLRCSPKSGHDTVSWYQQALGQGPQFIFQYYEEEERQRGNFPDRFSGHQFPNYSSELNVNALLLGDSALYLCASSLGARSEAFFGQGTRLTVV.

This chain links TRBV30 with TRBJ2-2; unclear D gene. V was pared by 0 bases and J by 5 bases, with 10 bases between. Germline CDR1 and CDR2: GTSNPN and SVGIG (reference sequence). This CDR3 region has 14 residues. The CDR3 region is CAWSVGRLTGELFF. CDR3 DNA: TGTGCCTGGAGTGTCGGCAGGTTGACCGGGGAGCTGTTTTTT.

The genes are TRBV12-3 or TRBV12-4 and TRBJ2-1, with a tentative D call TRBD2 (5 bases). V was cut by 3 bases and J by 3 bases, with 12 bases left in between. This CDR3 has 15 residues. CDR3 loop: CASSFPPGVYNEQFF. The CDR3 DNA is TGTGCCAGCAGTTTTCCGCCCGGGGTCTACAATGAGCAGTTCTTC.

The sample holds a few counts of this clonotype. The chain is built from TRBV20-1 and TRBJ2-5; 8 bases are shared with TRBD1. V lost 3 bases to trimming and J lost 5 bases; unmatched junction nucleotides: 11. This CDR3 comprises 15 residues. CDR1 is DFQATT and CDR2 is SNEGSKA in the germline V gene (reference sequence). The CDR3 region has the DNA TGCAGTGCTAGTTTGGACAGGGCATCTTGGGAGACCCAGTACTTC. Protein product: CSASLDRASWETQYF.

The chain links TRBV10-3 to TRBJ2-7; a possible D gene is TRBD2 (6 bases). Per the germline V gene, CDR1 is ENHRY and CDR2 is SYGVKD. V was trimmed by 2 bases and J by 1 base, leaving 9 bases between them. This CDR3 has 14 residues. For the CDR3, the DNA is TGTGCCATCAGTGAGGGAGGGAAGTCCTACGAGCAGTACTTC. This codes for CAISEGGKSYEQYF.

The CDR3 sequence is CARRFGPQGEYGYTF. CDR3 bases: TGTGCCAGACGCTTTGGACCACAGGGGGAGTATGGCTACACCTTC. This chain joins TRBV9 and TRBJ1-2, with 8 bases matching TRBD1. Looked up from germline, CDR1 is SGDLS and CDR2 is YYNGEE. J lost 5 bases, V lost 8 bases, and 14 bases had no gene match. CDR3 length: 15 amino acids.

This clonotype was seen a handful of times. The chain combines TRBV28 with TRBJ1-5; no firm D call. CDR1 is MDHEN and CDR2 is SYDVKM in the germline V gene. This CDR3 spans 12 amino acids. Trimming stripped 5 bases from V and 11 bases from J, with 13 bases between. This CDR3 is CASSPTLGSQHF. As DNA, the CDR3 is TGTGCCAGCAGTCCTACCTTAGGGTCCCAGCATTTT. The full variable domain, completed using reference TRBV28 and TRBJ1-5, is DVKVTQSSRYLVKRTGEKVFLECVQDMDHENMFWYRQDPGLGLRLIYFSYDVKMKEKGDIPEGYSVSREKKERFSLILESASTNQTSMYLCASSPTLGSQHFGDGTRLSIL.

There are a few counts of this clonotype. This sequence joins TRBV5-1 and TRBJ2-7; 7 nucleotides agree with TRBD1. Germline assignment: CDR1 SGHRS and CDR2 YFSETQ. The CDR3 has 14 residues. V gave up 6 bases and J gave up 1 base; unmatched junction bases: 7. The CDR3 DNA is TGCGCCAGCACCTCTAAGACAGGGTCCTACGAGCAGTACTTC. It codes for CASTSKTGSYEQYF.

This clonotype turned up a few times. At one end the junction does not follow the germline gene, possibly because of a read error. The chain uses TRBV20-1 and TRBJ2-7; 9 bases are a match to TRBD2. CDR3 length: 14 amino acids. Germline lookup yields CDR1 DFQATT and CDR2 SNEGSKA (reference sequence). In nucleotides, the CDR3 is TGCAGTGTTAGAAAGCGGGAGGTATCCTACGAGCAGTACTTC. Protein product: CSVRKREVSYEQYF.

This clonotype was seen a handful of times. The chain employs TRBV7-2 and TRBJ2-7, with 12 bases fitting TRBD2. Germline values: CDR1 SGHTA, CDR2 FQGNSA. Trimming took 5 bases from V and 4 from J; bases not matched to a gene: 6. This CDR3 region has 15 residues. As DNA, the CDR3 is TGTGCCAGCAGCATATGGACTAGCGGGACGTACGAGCAGTACTTC. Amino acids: CASSIWTSGTYEQYF.

The CDR3 DNA reads TGCGCCAGCAGCTTGTTTTTAGTCCGGGACTTCCCTACCTACGAGCAGTACTTC. As protein: CASSLFLVRDFPTYEQYF. The chain joins TRBV5-1 to TRBJ2-7; D might be TRBD2 (6 bases). V lost 1 base and J 2 bases, leaving 22 bases between the germline ends. This CDR3 has 18 residues. Germline values: CDR1 SGHRS, CDR2 YFSETQ.

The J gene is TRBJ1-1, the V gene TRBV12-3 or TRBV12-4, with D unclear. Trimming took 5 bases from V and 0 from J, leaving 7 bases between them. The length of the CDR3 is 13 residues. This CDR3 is CASSPILNTEAFF. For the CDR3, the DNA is TGTGCCAGCAGTCCTATATTGAACACTGAAGCTTTCTTT.

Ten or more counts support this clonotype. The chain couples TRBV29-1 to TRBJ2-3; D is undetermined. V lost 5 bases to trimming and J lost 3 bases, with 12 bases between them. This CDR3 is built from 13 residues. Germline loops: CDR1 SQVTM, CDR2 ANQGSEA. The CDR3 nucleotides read TGCAGCGTTCGTAGGGTATTAACAGATACGCAGTATTTT. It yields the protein CSVRRVLTDTQYF.